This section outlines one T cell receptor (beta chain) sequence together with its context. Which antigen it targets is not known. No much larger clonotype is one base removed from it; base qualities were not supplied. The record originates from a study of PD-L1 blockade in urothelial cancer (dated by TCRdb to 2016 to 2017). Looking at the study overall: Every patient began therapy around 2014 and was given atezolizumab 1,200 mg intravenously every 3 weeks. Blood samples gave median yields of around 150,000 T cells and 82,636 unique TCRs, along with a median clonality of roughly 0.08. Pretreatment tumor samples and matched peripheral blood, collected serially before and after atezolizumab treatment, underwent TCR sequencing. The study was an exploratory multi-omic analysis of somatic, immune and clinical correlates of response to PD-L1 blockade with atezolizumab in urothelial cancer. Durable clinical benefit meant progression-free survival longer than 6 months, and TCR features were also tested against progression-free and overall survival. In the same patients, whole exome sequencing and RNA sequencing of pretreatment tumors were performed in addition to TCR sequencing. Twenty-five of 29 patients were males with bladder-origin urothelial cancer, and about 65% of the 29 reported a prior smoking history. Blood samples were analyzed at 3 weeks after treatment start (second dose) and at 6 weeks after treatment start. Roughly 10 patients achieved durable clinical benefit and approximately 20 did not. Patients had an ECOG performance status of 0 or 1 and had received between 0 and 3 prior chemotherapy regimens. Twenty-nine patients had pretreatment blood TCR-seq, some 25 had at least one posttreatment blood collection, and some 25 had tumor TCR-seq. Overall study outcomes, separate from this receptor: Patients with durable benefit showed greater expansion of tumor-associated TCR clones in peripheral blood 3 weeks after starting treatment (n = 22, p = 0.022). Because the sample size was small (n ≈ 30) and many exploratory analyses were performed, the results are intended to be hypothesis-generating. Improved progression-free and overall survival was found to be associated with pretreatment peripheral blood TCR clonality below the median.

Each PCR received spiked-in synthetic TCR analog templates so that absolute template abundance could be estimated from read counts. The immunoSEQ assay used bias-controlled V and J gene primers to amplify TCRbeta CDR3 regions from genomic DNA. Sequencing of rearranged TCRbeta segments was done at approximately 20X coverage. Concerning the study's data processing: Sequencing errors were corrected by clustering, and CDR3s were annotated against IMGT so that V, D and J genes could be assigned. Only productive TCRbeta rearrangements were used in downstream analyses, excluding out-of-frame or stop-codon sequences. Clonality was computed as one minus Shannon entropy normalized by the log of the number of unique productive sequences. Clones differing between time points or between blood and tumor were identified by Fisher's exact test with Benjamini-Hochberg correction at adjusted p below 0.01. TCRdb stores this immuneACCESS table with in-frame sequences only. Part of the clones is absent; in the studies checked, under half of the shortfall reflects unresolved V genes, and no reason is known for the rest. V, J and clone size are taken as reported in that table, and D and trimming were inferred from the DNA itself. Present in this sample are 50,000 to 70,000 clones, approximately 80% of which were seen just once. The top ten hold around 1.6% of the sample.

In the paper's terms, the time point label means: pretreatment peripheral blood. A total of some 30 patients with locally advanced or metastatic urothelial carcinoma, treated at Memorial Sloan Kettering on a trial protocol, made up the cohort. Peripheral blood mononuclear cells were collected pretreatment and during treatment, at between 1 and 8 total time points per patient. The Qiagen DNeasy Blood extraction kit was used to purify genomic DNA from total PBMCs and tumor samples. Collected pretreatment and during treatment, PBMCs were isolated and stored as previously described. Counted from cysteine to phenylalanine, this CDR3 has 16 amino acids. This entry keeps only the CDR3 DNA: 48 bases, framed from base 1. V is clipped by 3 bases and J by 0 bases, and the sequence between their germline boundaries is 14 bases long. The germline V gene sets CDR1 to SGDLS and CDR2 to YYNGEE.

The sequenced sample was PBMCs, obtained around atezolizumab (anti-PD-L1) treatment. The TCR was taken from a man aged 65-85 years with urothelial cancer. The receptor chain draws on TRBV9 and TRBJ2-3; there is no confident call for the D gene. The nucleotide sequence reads TGTGCCAGCAGCGCTGGCCCGACACTGAGCACAGATACGCAGTATTTT. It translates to CASSAGPTLSTDTQYF. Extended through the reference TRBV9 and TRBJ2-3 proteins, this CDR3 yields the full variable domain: DSGVTQTPKHLITATGQRVTLRCSPRSGDLSVYWYQQSLDQGLQFLIQYYNGEERAKGNILERFSAQQFPDLHSELNLSSLELGDSALYFCASSAGPTLSTDTQYFGPGTRLTVL.